The 7 T cell receptor beta chains presented below share a single source sample, sequenced in a study of T-cell memory formation after mild COVID-19. One entry per CDR3 protein, called by TCRdb with MiXCR from the 5' RACE reads. The sample holds roughly 400,000 distinct CDR3 sequences; approximately 24% are singletons and the top ten take around 8.7%. Sequencing input: PBMCs or a T cell subset sorted from them (not recorded which). The receptors stem from an adult woman who had mild COVID-19 (a few samples of this study predate the infection). Cell type and time point are not known.

The V gene is TRBV7-3, the J gene TRBJ2-3; possible D gene TRBD2, 5 bases. V was shortened by 5 bases and J by 2 bases, with 17 bases between the two germline ends. This CDR3 is built from 16 residues. The germline gives CDR1 SGHTA, CDR2 FQGTGA. CDR3 nucleotide sequence: TGTGCCAGCAGCCCCCGCGGCGGGTTGGACACAGATACGCAGTATTTT. Encoded protein: CASSPRGGLDTDTQYF.

V usage is TRBV20-1 and J usage is TRBJ1-1, with a weak D call TRBD1 (6 bases). With 1 base removed from V and 0 bases from J, the gap between germline ends came to 15 bases. CDR3 length: 16 amino acids. Germline V lookup: CDR1 DFQATT, CDR2 SNEGSKA (reference sequence). The CDR3 DNA is TGCAGTGCTAGAGGGACTTGGGGGGCCATGAACACTGAAGCTTTCTTT. Its translation is CSARGTWGAMNTEAFF.

This clonotype was seen only a few times. This chain links TRBV7-9 with TRBJ2-3; 8 bases map to TRBD1. This CDR3 is built from 17 residues. Germline assignment: CDR1 SEHNR and CDR2 FQNEAQ (reference sequence). V lost 3 bases, J lost 0 bases, and 8 bases stayed unmatched. Here the CDR3 DNA reads TGTGCCAGCAGCTTGGGGACAGGAGGCTTTAGCACAGATACGCAGTATTTT. Amino acid sequence: CASSLGTGGFSTDTQYF.

The V call is TRBV6-6, the J call TRBJ2-3; D is unclear. Germline V gene sequence: CDR1 MNHNY, CDR2 SVGAGI (reference sequence). There are 13 residues in the CDR3. Trimming removed 2 bases from V and 2 bases from J, with 5 bases in between. CDR3 nucleotide sequence: TGTGCCAGCAGTTACCTGGACACAGATACGCAGTATTTT. Translated: CASSYLDTDTQYF.

The chain links TRBV20-1 to TRBJ2-1; 8 nucleotides match TRBD2. CDR3 length: 12 amino acids. The V gene end was trimmed by 1 base and the J gene end by 12 bases; junction bases not matched to a gene: 5. Germline V gives CDR1 DFQATT, CDR2 SNEGSKA (reference sequence). The CDR3 nucleotides are TGCAGTGCTAGAGTTTTAGCGGGGCGGCAGTTCTTC. It yields the protein CSARVLAGRQFF.

This clonotype has only a few counts. The chain couples TRBV12-5 to TRBJ1-6, with D possibly TRBD1 on 5 matching bases. The CDR3 length is 13 residues. The germline V and J ends were trimmed by 8 bases and 2 bases, with 7 bases remaining between them. Germline CDR1 LGHNT, CDR2 FRNRAP. Here the CDR3 DNA reads TGTGCTAGTAAAGGGGCCTATAATTCACCCCTCCACTTT. This codes for CASKGAYNSPLHF.

This clonotype was counted between two and nine times. The rearrangement joins TRBV5-1 to TRBJ2-3; 8 nucleotides align to TRBD2. Trimming cost V 4 bases and J 5 bases; bases outside gene matches: 12. The CDR3 is 16 residues long. Germline assignment: CDR1 SGHRS and CDR2 YFSETQ. The DNA for the CDR3 is TGCGCCAGCAGCCGCCGGGTAGCGGGGCTCGAAGATACGCAGTATTTT. This encodes CASSRRVAGLEDTQYF.